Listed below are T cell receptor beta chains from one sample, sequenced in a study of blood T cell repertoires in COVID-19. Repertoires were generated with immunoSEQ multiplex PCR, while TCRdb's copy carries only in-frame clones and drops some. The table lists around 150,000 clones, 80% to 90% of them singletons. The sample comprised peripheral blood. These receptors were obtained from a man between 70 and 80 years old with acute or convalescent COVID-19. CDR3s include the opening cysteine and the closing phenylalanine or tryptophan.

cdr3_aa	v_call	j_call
CASSRIRGGQPQHF	TRBV6-5	TRBJ1-5
CASSVDMMSSYNEQFF	TRBV9	TRBJ2-1
CASSRILAFANTGELFF	TRBV5-8	TRBJ2-2
CASRYGRRESDTQYF	TRBV5-1	TRBJ2-3
CATSRGRGPSTDTQYF	TRBV15	TRBJ2-3
CASSLSGGSSYNSPLHF	TRBV5-5	TRBJ1-6
CASSEQGATYNEQFF	TRBV2	TRBJ2-1
CASSQVGRRGNTIYF	TRBV14	TRBJ1-3
CATSREDRDTEAFF	TRBV15	TRBJ1-1
CASSIARKDSNQPQHF	TRBV19	TRBJ1-5
CASSTERGLVYGHTF	TRBV6-5	TRBJ1-2
CALWAESYEQYF	TRBV7-9	TRBJ2-7
CATSRVGQNNEKLFF	TRBV15	TRBJ1-4
CASSNQRDSYEQYF	TRBV19	TRBJ2-7
CASSAHRLAGDTGELFF	TRBV9	TRBJ2-2
CASSIRGANTEAFF	TRBV19	TRBJ1-1
CASSSRTSGGAGEQFF	TRBV7-6	TRBJ2-1
CASGTGTSPDTQYF	TRBV27	TRBJ2-3
CASSQLPGGGTDTQYF	TRBV27	TRBJ2-3
CASSLVSGLTDTQYF	TRBV6-6	TRBJ2-3
CASSSNSGTSGREDTQYF	TRBV5-1	TRBJ2-3
CASSYQGVLPNSPLHF	TRBV5-5	TRBJ1-6
CASSLAGGGDTQYF	TRBV7-9	TRBJ2-3
CASSLIRTGENEQFF	TRBV18	TRBJ2-1
CASSLGLAGDTQYF	TRBV7-2	TRBJ2-3
CASSPGAGTQYF	TRBV27	TRBJ2-5
CASSVSEGSYNEQFF	TRBV6-4	TRBJ2-1
CASTSGQTNTGELFF	TRBV7-3	TRBJ2-2
CASSYASPNTGELFF	TRBV6-5	TRBJ2-2
CASSEGTGFNEQYF	TRBV6-1	TRBJ2-7
CASRGRGGGVSYEQYF	TRBV6-6	TRBJ2-7
CASSLDSGGEQFF	TRBV7-7	TRBJ2-1
CASSQELLAGPETQYF	TRBV4-3	TRBJ2-5
CASSLRQGGEQYF	TRBV18	TRBJ2-7
CASVWTEAFF	TRBV30	TRBJ1-1
CASTQQGRGYTF	TRBV7-9	TRBJ1-2
CASSRTGSNQPQHF	TRBV6-6	TRBJ1-5